This T cell receptor beta chain emerged from a study of blood T cells in healthy people across ages. General study results and limits: Bulk PBMC profiling left naive and antigen-experienced comparisons inconclusive.

This CDR3 region has 15 residues. The V gene lost 0 bases and the J gene lost 1 base, with 10 bases spanning the gap. CDR1 and CDR2 (germline): MGHRA, YSYEKL. Each of the donors had ten milliliters of peripheral blood drawn into EDTA-treated Vacutainer tubes. Points on this clonotype: Its antigen is still unknown.

Primers used in a second PCR of roughly 6 to 11 cycles were a sample-barcoded 5' primer and a J-beta primer mix. Every cDNA was tagged by a template-switch adaptor with 12 random nucleotides. TCRdb reprocessed the 5' RACE reads with MiXCR, giving one entry per CDR3 protein. The sample includes 1.5 million to 2 million distinct CDR3 sequences, roughly 30% of them seen just once. The V call is TRBV4-1, the J call TRBJ2-7; D is unclear. Sequencing was carried out using blood. This sequence originates from a woman between 25 and 40 years old in good health. The CDR3 reads CASSQDQTVSYEQYF. The CDR3 DNA is TGCGCCAGCAGCCAAGATCAAACAGTTTCCTACGAGCAGTACTTC.